This T cell receptor (beta chain) was observed in a study of shared clonotypes between healthy human individuals. Whole-study results and caveats: Naive subsets tended to show greater estimated richness than memory subsets. A few donors showed sharing of about 4.6% of naive CD4 clonotypes. Generation probability values for non-shared clonotypes were lower than those for clonotypes shared by all four donors.

With regard to this clone: Its antigen is undetermined.

Sequencing used immunoSEQ multiplex PCR; TCRdb keeps in-frame clones, though not all of them. The sample has about 680,000 clones; 92% are singletons. V lost 4 bases, J lost 8 bases, and 15 bases lay in between. This CDR3 region has 14 residues. Germline V gene lookup returns CDR1 LNHDA and CDR2 SQIVND (reference sequence). Positively selected for CCR7, the CD45RO-negative cells used as naive CD8 cells excluded terminally differentiated effector memory CD45RA+ cells. The sample taken for sequencing was naive CD8+ T cells sorted from blood. The rearrangement links TRBV19 to TRBJ2-1; D might be TRBD1 (6 bases). This TCR was recovered from a man aged 25 to 40 in good health. The CDR3 protein is CASSKTDRGYEQFF. For the CDR3, the DNA is TGTGCCAGTAGTAAAACGGACAGAGGCTATGAGCAGTTCTTC. Looking up the rest from reference TRBV19 and TRBJ2-1 gives the full variable domain: DGGITQSPKYLFRKEGQNVTLSCEQNLNHDAMYWYRQDPGQGLRLIYYSQIVNDFQKGDIAEGYSVSREKKESFPLTVTSAQKNPTAFYLCASSKTDRGYEQFFGPGTRLTVL.